This TCR beta chain was recovered during a study of shared clonotypes between healthy human individuals. Study-level background: CD4 naive and CD4 memory each took three plates per donor, while CD8 naive took two and CD8 memory one.

Study-wide points: A handful of donors had 4% to 5% of their naive CD4 clonotypes in common.

The germline CDR1 and CDR2 sequences are MDHEN and SYDVKM. The CDR3 has 17 amino acids. V shed 9 bases, J shed 1 base, and the junction held 14 bases outside the gene matches. About this clone: No antigen is known for it.

Clones were sequenced by immunoSEQ multiplex PCR, and TCRdb holds only the in-frame ones, with some missing. The top ten hold 0.13% of the sample, which has roughly 2 million clones, around 95% seen once. The sequenced sample was naive CD4+ T cells sorted from blood. Subset in this sample: CD45RA+ positively selected. The rearrangement uses TRBV28 and TRBJ2-5; 10 nucleotides align to TRBD2. The TCR originated in a man between 18 and 29 years old in good health. The CDR3 DNA follows: TGTGCCAGTACCCCTTTCGGTAGCGGGGGGCTCCAAGAGACCCAGTACTTC. Protein sequence: CASTPFGSGGLQETQYF.